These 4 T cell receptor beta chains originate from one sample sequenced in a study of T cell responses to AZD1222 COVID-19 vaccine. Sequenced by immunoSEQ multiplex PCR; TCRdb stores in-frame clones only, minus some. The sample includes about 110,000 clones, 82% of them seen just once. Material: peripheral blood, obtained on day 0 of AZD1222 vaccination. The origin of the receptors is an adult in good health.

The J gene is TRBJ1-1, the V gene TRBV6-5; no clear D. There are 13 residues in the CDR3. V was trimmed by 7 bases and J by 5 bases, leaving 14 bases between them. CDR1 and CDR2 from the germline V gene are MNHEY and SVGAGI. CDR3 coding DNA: TGTGCCAGCAAGTTCGTGGGCAGTACTGAAGCTTTCTTT. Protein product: CASKFVGSTEAFF.

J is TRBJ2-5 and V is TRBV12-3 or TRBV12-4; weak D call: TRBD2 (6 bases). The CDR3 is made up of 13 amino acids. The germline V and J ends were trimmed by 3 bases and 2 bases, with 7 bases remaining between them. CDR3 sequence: CASSLGGQETQYF. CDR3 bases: TGTGCCAGCAGTTTGGGAGGACAAGAGACCCAGTACTTC.

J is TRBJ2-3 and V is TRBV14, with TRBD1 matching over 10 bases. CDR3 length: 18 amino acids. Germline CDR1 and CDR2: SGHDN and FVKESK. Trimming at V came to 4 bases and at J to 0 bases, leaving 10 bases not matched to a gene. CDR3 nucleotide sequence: TGTGCCAGCAGCCCACCGGGACAGGGGACTTCTAGCACAGATACGCAGTATTTT. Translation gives CASSPPGQGTSSTDTQYF.

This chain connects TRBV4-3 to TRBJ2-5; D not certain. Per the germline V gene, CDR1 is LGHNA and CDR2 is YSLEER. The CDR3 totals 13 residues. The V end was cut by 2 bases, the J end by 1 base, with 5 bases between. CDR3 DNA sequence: TGCGCCAGCAGCCAAAGCGTCCAAGAGACCCAGTACTTC. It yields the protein CASSQSVQETQYF.